This T cell receptor beta chain was retrieved from a study of sequential checkpoint blockade in melanoma. Study background: After both sequences, patients received maintenance nivolumab.

Noted treatment: randomized to nivolumab then ipilimumab (arm A) or the reverse (arm B). Patients had received no earlier DNA-damaging chemotherapy. Live CD3+CD8+ CD19− CD56− cells were sorted from PBMCs. The table came from immunoSEQ multiplex PCR; TCRdb's copy has only in-frame clones and leaves some out. The top ten hold almost 7.5% of the sample, which has about 7,100 clones, approximately 78% seen once. This receptor was identified in a human donor with melanoma. The starting material was CD8+ T cells sorted from blood (inferred from file names), obtained from a patient given nivolumab and ipilimumab in sequence.

DNA for the CDR3: TGTGCCAGCGGCGACGGGAATCCCCATGACGGCTACACCTTC. This codes for CASGDGNPHDGYTF. The rearrangement uses TRBV6-5 and TRBJ1-2; D ambiguous. The CDR3 runs to 14 residues. The germline V gene encodes CDR1 MNHEY and CDR2 SVGAGI. Trimming stripped 8 bases from V and 8 bases from J, with 21 bases between.